One sample yielded the 11 T cell receptor beta chains listed below, sequenced in a study of response to subunit inactivated influenza vaccine. One entry per CDR3 protein, called by TCRdb with MiXCR from the RT-PCR reads. Of more than 450,000 distinct CDR3 sequences listed, about 7.6% are singletons. The sequenced sample was PBMCs from blood, obtained less than 30 months after vaccination. These receptor sequences come from a man in his fifties or sixties who received an inactivated influenza vaccine.

CDR3 loop: CASSFQGTGPNEKLFF. CDR3 DNA sequence: TGTGCCAGCAGCTTCCAAGGAACAGGCCCTAATGAAAAACTGTTTTTT. The V gene is TRBV7-2, the J gene TRBJ1-4; possibly TRBD1 for D (5 bases). Trimming pared 3 bases from V and 3 bases from J, leaving 14 bases between. Germline CDR1 is SGHTA and CDR2 is FQGNSA. This CDR3 spans 16 amino acids.

This clonotype was detected only a few times. This chain uses TRBV7-9 with TRBJ2-1; 8 bases fit TRBD1. Trimming took 5 bases from V and 7 from J; bases not matched to a gene: 7. Germline V lookup: CDR1 SEHNR, CDR2 FQNEAQ (reference sequence). The CDR3 contains 14 residues. DNA for the CDR3: TGTGCCAGCAGCCCGGGACAGGTGGGGAATGAGCAGTTCTTC. Residues: CASSPGQVGNEQFF.

V and J are TRBV12-3 or TRBV12-4 and TRBJ1-6; tentative D call: TRBD1 (5 bases). V was shortened by 5 bases and J by 9 bases, with 17 bases between the two germline ends. This CDR3 is 15 amino acids long. Here the CDR3 reads CASSRQGAWASPLHF. CDR3 sequence (DNA): TGTGCCAGCAGTCGGCAGGGTGCCTGGGCTTCACCCCTCCACTTT.

This chain uses TRBV4-3 with TRBJ2-2; TRBD1 might be the D (5 bases). The CDR3 has 15 residues. Germline CDR1 reads LGHNA; CDR2 reads YSLEER. Trimming took off 4 bases at V and 6 bases at J, with 15 bases between the two ends. This chain's CDR3 is CASSRSEQASGELFF. CDR3 in DNA: TGCGCCAGCAGCCGATCCGAACAGGCCTCCGGGGAGCTGTTTTTT.

The rearrangement joins TRBV6-1 to TRBJ2-1; D ambiguous. CDR1 and CDR2 (germline): MNHNS, SASEGT. Between the trimmed V and J ends, which lost 7 bases and 4 bases, there was a span of 17 bases. The CDR3 runs 15 residues. This CDR3 is CASTPLAVTYNEQFF. The CDR3 DNA is TGTGCCAGCACCCCACTGGCGGTGACATACAATGAGCAGTTCTTC.

Ten or more counts support this clonotype. This chain connects TRBV15 to TRBJ1-2; the D gene is possibly TRBD1 (6 bases). The germline V gene encodes CDR1 LNHNV and CDR2 YYDKDF (reference sequence). Trimming shortened V by 1 base and J by 4 bases, and 7 bases separated the two germline ends. The CDR3 is 13 amino acids. The CDR3 region has the DNA TGTGCCACCAGCAGAGGGACAGCCTATGGCTACACCTTC. Residues: CATSRGTAYGYTF.

The genes are TRBV11-2 and TRBJ1-1; unclear D gene. Trimming shortened V by 0 bases and J by 4 bases, and 9 bases separated the two germline ends. Germline values: CDR1 SGHAT, CDR2 FQNNGV. CDR3 length equals 14 residues. The CDR3 reads CASSLDRLSTEAFF. The CDR3 DNA reads TGTGCCAGCAGCTTAGATCGACTTTCCACTGAAGCTTTCTTT.

This clonotype was detected many times. The chain joins TRBV19 to TRBJ2-1; TRBD2 matches at 7 bases. This CDR3 region has 16 residues. Per germline, CDR1 LNHDA and CDR2 SQIVND (reference sequence). Unmatched junction bases numbered 11, after V lost 1 base and J lost 8 bases. For the CDR3, the DNA is TGTGCCAGTAGTATAGGGGCTCCGCGGGAGAATTATGAGCAGTTCTTC. It specifies CASSIGAPRENYEQFF.

This clonotype was seen repeatedly, ten times or more. The gene calls are TRBV5-1 and TRBJ1-2, with D possibly matching TRBD1 (5 bases). Trimming stripped 1 base from V and 7 bases from J, with 14 bases between. The CDR3 totals 14 residues. The V gene's germline CDR1 is SGHRS and CDR2 YFSETQ. The CDR3 DNA is TGCGCCAGCAGCTTGAGAGGGGACGGATTTGGCTACACCTTC. Encoded protein: CASSLRGDGFGYTF.

The V call is TRBV2, the J call TRBJ2-3; 11 bases fit TRBD2. Germline CDR1 SNHLY, CDR2 FYNNEI. The ends lost 4 bases at V and 0 bases at J; junction bases unmatched: 6. This CDR3 region has 17 residues. The CDR3 DNA reads as TGTGCCAGCAGTGTCCTAGCGGGAGGTTGGAGCACAGATACGCAGTATTTT. It specifies CASSVLAGGWSTDTQYF.

In its sample, this clonotype was seen a few times. The chain links TRBV4-2 to TRBJ1-5, with D maybe TRBD1 (5 bases). Germline V lookup: CDR1 LGHNA, CDR2 YNFKEQ. The length of the CDR3 is 17 residues. The ends were cut back, 0 bases at V and 1 base at J, with 13 bases in the middle. CDR3 nucleotides: TGTGCCAGCAGCCAAGAAGGGGTGTCAGAAAGCAATCAGCCCCAGCATTTT. It encodes CASSQEGVSESNQPQHF.